This T cell receptor beta chain was obtained from a study of T cells in Graves' hyperthyroidism and ophthalmopathy. Study-wide points: The model identified upcoming ophthalmopathy a median approximately 6.5 months ahead of onset. Most clonotypes expanded in thyroid above 0.001 were likewise present in blood.

Amplified regions were TCR beta CDR3 sequences from RNA transcripts. HTBI primers drove first-round RT-PCR of the TCR CDR3. TCRdb analysed the multiplex PCR reads with MiXCR anew, one entry per CDR3 protein. The sample lists around 350,000 distinct CDR3 sequences, roughly 19% occurring once. Trimming left V 1 base short and J 0 bases short, with 13 bases between. Germline loops: CDR1 DFQATT, CDR2 SNEGSKA (reference sequence). CDR3 size: 16 residues. No progression to ophthalmopathy during 18 months of follow-up defined stable disease. Among the patients, aged 18 to 65, hyperthyroidism was newly diagnosed and had lasted under 2 months. In its sample, this clonotype was seen once. The antigen is not known.

The chain combines TRBV20-1 with TRBJ1-3; D is possibly TRBD1 (6 bases). This TCR was sampled from a woman under 30 with Graves' hyperthyroidism. Source material: blood. DNA for the CDR3: TGCAGTGCTAGAGTTGAGGGCAGGGGCTCTGGAAACACCATATATTTT. It translates to CSARVEGRGSGNTIYF.